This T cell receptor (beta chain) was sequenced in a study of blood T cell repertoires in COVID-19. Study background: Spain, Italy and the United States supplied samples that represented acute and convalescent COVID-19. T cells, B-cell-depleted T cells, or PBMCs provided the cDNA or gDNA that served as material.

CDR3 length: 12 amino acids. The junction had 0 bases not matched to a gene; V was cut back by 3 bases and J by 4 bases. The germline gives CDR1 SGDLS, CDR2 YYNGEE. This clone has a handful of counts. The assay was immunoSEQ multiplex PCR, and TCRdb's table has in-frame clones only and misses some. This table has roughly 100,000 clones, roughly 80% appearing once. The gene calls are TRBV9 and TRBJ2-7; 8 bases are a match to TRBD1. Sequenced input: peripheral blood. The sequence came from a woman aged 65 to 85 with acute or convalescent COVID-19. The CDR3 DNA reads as TGTGCCAGCAGCGGACAGGGGTACGAGCAGTACTTC. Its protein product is CASSGQGYEQYF.